The present TCR beta chain was sequenced within a study of identical twins. The sample holds a few counts of this clonotype. Using its own MiXCR run on the 5' RACE reads, TCRdb lists one record per CDR3 protein. Of 570,000 or so distinct CDR3 sequences in the sample, 7.5% to 10% are singletons; the top ten hold 2.5% to 3.5%. This sample also appeared in a second study, on yellow fever vaccine responses in identical twins.

The sequenced sample was PBMCs. The clonotype was recovered from a young woman in good health.

The CDR3 is CSARSLYEQYF. CDR3 nucleotide sequence: TGCAGTGCTAGGTCCCTCTACGAGCAGTACTTC. This chain joins TRBV20-1 and TRBJ2-7, with unresolved D. Germline V lookup: CDR1 DFQATT, CDR2 SNEGSKA (reference sequence). The length of the CDR3 is 11 residues. V gave up 3 bases and J gave up 3 bases, with 6 bases separating them.